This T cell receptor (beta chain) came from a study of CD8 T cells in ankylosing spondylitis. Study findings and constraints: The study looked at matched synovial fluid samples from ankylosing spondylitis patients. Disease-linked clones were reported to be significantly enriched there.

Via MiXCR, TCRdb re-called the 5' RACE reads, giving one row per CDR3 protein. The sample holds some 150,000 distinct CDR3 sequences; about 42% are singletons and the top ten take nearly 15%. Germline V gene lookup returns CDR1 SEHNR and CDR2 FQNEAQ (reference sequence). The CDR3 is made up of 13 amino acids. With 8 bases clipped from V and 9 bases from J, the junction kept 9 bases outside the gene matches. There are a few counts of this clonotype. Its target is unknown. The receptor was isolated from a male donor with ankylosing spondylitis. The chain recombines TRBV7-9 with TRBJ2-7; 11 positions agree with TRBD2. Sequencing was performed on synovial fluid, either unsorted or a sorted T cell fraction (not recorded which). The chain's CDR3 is CASAGGLAGSQYF. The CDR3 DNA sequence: TGTGCCAGCGCTGGTGGACTAGCGGGTTCGCAGTACTTC.